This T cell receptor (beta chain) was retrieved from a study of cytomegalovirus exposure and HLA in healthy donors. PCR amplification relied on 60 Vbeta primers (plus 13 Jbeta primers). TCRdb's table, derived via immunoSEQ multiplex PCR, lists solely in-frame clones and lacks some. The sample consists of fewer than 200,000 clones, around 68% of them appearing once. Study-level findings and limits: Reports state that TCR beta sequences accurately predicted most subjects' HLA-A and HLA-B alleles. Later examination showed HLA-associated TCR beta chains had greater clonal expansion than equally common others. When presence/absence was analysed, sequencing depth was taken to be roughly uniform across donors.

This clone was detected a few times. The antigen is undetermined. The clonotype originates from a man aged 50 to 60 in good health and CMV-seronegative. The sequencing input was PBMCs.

CDR3 protein: CASSPRGDYQETQYF. The CDR3 region has the DNA TGCGCCAGCAGCCCTCGGGGGGATTACCAAGAGACCCAGTACTTC. J is TRBJ2-5 and V is TRBV5-1; 7 nucleotides line up with TRBD2. This CDR3 is built from 15 residues. Trimming took 4 bases from V and 0 from J; bases not matched to a gene: 6. The V gene's germline CDR1 is SGHRS and CDR2 YFSETQ.